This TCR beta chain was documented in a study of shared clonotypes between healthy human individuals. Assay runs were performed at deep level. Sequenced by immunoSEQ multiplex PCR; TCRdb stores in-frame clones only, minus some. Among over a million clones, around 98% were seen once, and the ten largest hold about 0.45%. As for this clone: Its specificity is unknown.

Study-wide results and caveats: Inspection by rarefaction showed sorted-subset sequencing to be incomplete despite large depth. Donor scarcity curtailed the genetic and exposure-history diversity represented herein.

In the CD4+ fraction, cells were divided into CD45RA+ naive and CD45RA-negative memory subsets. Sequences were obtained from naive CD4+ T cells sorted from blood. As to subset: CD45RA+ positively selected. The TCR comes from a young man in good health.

The CDR3 loop is CASRRPSNTEAFF. For the CDR3, the DNA is TGTGCCAGCCGCCGACCTTCTAACACTGAAGCTTTCTTT. V usage is TRBV11-2 and J usage is TRBJ1-1, with D uncertain. The ends were cut back, 8 bases at V and 2 bases at J, with 12 bases in the middle. The CDR3 is 13 amino acids. Germline V gene data show CDR1 as SGHAT and CDR2 as FQNNGV.